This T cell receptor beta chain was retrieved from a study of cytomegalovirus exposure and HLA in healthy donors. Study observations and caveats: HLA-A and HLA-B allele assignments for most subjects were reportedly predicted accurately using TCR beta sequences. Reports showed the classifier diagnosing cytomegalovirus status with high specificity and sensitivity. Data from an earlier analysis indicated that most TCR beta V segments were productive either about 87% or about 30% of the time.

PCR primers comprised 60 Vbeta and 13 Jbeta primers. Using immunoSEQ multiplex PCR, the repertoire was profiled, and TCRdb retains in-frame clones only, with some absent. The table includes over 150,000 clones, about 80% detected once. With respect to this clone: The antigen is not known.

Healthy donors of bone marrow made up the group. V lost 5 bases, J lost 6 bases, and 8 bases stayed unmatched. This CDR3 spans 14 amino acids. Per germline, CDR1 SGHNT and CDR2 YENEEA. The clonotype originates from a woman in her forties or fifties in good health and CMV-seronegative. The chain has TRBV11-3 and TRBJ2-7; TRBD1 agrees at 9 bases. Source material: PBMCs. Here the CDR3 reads CASSPGTGFPEQYF. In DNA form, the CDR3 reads TGTGCCAGCAGCCCCGGGACAGGGTTTCCCGAGCAGTACTTC.